The rows below give T cell receptor beta chains drawn from one sample of a study of blood T cells in healthy people across ages. Using its own MiXCR run on the 5' RACE reads, TCRdb lists one record per CDR3 protein. The table lists about 2 million distinct CDR3 sequences, around half of them singletons. The sequenced material came from blood. The receptor set was obtained from a woman in her forties in good health. CDR3s leave out the opening cysteine and the closing phenylalanine or tryptophan.

>TRBJ2-1|TRBV20-1
SATGTSGMDEQF
>TRBJ1-2|TRBV28
ASSPIIPHRGAGFYGYT
>TRBJ2-1|TRBV2
ASARPRAGSGEF
>TRBJ2-5|TRBV24-1
ATSDWEGRQETQY
>TRBJ2-3|TRBV3-1
ASSQHPGTGTDTQY
>TRBJ2-5|TRBV7-9
ASSTPSLETQY
>TRBJ2-3|TRBV29-1
SVDEGTGGRDTQY
>-|TRBV5-1
ASGSEPGTGAYEQY
>TRBJ2-7|TRBV20-1
SVEKRSGGAYEQY
>TRBJ1-1|TRBV7-9
ASSTPTGVRTEAF
>TRBJ1-1|TRBV7-3
ASSLSHRTGETMNTEAF
>TRBJ2-1|TRBV12-3/TRBV12-4
ASSSPGQGAYNEQF
>TRBJ2-1|TRBV28
ASSLFMEEQF
>TRBJ2-5|TRBV6-2/TRBV6-3
ASRTVQGGQETQY
>TRBJ2-7|TRBV5-1
ASNLYGTPRSYEQY
>TRBJ2-1|TRBV29-1
SVPHLSSYNEQF
>TRBJ2-2|TRBV5-1
ASSKDLGGVGELF
>TRBJ2-3|TRBV20-1
SATIQADTQY
>TRBJ1-6|TRBV20-1
SASERGNSPLH
>TRBJ1-2|TRBV6-6
AVGTGGGGYT
>TRBJ2-1|TRBV6-5
ASSYSKGPEEQF
>TRBJ2-7|TRBV7-2
ASSAATGYEQY
>-|TRBV12-3/TRBV12-4
ASSPVGGIRNEQY
>TRBJ1-4|TRBV2
ASIAGQYEKLF
>TRBJ2-5|TRBV29-1
SVERQANQETQY
>TRBJ2-5|TRBV3-1
ASSQALSRYTFFETQY
>TRBJ2-1|TRBV28
ASSFTGGDEQF